One T cell receptor (beta chain) is described in this entry. What it binds is not known. Germline V CDR1 and CDR2: SQVTM, ANQGSEA. The CDR3 consists of 13 residues. The data stem from a study of shared clonotypes between healthy human individuals. Notes on the study in general: As a rule, naive subsets had a larger estimated richness than memory subsets. Specimens sampled were limited to blood, with tissue repertoires likely differing.

TCRdb keeps only in-frame clones here, not all; method: immunoSEQ multiplex PCR. The profile shows roughly 1,600,000 clones, 98% of them singletons. All donors were Caucasian adults living in Nashville, Tennessee. From CD4+ cells came CD45RA+ naive and CD45RA-negative memory subsets. Sequencing was performed on naive CD4+ T cells sorted from blood. Regarding subset: CD45RA+ positively selected. This rearrangement joins TRBV29-1 to TRBJ2-6, with D perhaps TRBD1 or TRBD2 (5 bases each). The DNA end lines up better with TRBJ2-7; the J call may be wrong. The receptor comes from a man between 25 and 39 years old in good health. CDR3 residues: CSVDGTASYEQYF. The CDR3, as DNA: TGCAGCGTTGACGGGACGGCGAGCTACGAGCAGTACTTC.